The source of this T cell receptor (beta chain) is a study of T cells in Graves' hyperthyroidism and ophthalmopathy. Findings and caveats of the study: In the blood, most expanded thyroid clonotypes above 0.001 appeared as well.

Disease lasting under 3 months, a NOSPECS grade of at least 4, and a Clinical Activity Score of at least 3 were features of the ophthalmopathy patients. The authors obtained PBMCs from 10 ml of fresh peripheral blood. Regarding this clonotype: Antigen unknown.

Trimming removed 2 bases from V and 5 bases from J; junction bases left unmatched: 11. The CDR3 sequence is 16 residues long. Per the germline V gene, CDR1 is MDHEN and CDR2 is SYDVKM. Authors of the study amplified TCR beta CDR3 regions from RNA transcripts. When the TCR CDR3 underwent first-round RT-PCR, the HTBI primer set was used. Using its own MiXCR run on the multiplex PCR reads, TCRdb lists one record per CDR3 protein. This table holds about 250,000 distinct CDR3 sequences, about 20% found once. This clonotype was obtained from a man aged 25-45 years with Graves' ophthalmopathy. V usage is TRBV28 and J usage is TRBJ1-1, with TRBD1 matching over 7 bases. Source material: blood. This CDR3 reads CASSLGKGAQITEAFF. Written as DNA, the CDR3 is TGTGCCAGCAGTTTAGGGAAGGGGGCGCAGATTACTGAAGCTTTCTTT.